This T cell receptor beta chain was recorded in a study of human T cells and chemical hapten exposure. Whole-study findings and limits: DPC sensitization left the count of TCRs above 1 in 1000 unchanged.

The CDR3 length is 13 residues. Germline V gene lookup returns CDR1 SGHVS and CDR2 FNYEAQ. In the original analysis: With a range of about 20,000 to 690,600, the median per sample was around 96,000 TCRs. TCRdb called the RACE reads again in MiXCR, with one record for every CDR3 protein. V and J calls and clone size were set by TCRdb, not the authors. This table has roughly 110,000 distinct CDR3 sequences, 9.5% to 15% appearing once. Regarding time point: pre-sensitization, week 0. Treatment given: therapeutic diphenylcyclopropenone sensitization with weekly scalp DPC. The drawing of blood occurred before each patch test was applied. About this clonotype: Its antigen is not identified. This may be a read error: a much more frequent sequence differs by one nucleotide.

J is TRBJ1-4 and V is TRBV7-6; D unresolved. The TCR sequence derives from a woman aged 45-65 years with alopecia areata. Some clones in this sample may be carry-over from other donors' samples. The sample consisted of whole blood, taken in connection with sensitization to the hapten diphenylcyclopropenone (DPC). CDR3 bases: TGTGCCAGCAGCTTGGGAACTAATGGAAAACTGTTTTTT. Residues: CASSLGTNGKLFF.